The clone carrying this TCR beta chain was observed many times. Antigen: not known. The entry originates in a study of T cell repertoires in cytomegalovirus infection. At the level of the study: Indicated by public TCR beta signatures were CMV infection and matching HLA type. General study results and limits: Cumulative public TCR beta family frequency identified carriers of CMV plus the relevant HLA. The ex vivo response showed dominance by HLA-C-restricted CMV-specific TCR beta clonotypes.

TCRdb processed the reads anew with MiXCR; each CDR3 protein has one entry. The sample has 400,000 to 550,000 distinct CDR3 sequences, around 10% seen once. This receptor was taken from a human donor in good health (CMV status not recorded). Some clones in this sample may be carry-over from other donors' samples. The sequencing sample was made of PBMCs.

The CDR3 reads CASVPYSGRALNEQYF. Here the CDR3 DNA reads TGTGCCAGCGTCCCTTATAGCGGGAGGGCCTTAAACGAGCAGTACTTC. The chain carries TRBV28 and TRBJ2-7; TRBD2 aligns across 11 bases. CDR1 MDHEN and CDR2 SYDVKM come from the germline V gene. This CDR3 is 16 amino acids long. Trimming cost V 8 bases and J 5 bases; bases outside gene matches: 14.